The present TCR beta chain was sequenced within a study of blood T cells in healthy people across ages. The germline CDR1 and CDR2 sequences are SGHRS and YFSETQ. Trimming removed 4 bases from V and 12 bases from J; junction bases left unmatched: 8. The CDR3 sequence is 13 residues long. This clonotype was recorded many times. A second about 6 to 12 cycle PCR used barcoded and J-beta primers. TCRdb processed the 5' RACE reads anew with MiXCR; each CDR3 protein has one entry. The data contain some 1.5 million distinct CDR3 sequences, 28% of them singletons. The sample was blood. The source is a woman under 40 in good health. The chain employs TRBV5-1 and TRBJ2-7; the match to TRBD2 covers 12 bases. CDR3 DNA sequence: TGCGCCAGCAGCCTGACTAGCGGGAGCCCCGCGTACTTC. Its translation: CASSLTSGSPAYF.